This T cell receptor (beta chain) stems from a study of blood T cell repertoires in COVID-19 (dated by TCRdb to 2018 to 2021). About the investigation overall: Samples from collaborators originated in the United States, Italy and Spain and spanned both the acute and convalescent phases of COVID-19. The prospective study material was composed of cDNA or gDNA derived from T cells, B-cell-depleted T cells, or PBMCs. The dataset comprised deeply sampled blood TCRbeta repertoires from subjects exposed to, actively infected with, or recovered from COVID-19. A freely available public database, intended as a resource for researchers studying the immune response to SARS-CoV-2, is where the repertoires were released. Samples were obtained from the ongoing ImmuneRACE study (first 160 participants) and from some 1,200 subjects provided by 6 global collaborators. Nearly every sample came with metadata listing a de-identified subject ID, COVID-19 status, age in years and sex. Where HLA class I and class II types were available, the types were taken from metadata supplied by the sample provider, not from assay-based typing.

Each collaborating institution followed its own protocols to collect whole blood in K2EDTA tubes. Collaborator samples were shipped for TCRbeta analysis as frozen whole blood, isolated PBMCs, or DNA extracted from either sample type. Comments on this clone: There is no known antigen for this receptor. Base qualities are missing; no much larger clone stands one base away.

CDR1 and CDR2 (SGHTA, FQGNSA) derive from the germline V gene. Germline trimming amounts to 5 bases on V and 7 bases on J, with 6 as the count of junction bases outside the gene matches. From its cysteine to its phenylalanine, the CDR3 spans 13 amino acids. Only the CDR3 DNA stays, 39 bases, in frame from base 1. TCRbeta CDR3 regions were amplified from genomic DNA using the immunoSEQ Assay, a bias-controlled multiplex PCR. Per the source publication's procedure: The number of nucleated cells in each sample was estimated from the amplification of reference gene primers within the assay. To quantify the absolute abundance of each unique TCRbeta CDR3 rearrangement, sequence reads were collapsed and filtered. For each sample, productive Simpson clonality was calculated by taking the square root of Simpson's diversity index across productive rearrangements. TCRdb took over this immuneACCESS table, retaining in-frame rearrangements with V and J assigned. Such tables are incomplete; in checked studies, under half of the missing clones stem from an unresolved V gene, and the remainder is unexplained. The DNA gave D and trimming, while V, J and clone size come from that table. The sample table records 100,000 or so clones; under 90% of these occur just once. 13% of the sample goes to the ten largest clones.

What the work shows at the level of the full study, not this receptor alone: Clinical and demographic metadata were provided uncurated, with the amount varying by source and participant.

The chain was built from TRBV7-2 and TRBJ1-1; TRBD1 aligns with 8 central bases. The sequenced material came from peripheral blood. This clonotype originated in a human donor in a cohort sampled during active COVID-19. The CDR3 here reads CASSIGQGNEAFF. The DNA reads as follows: TGTGCCAGCAGCATCGGACAGGGCAATGAAGCTTTCTTT.